These 4 T cell receptor beta chains came from one sample sequenced in a study of monozygotic twins with inflammatory bowel disease. TCRdb reprocessed the 5' RACE reads and keeps a single row for each CDR3 protein, giving no DNA. This specimen shows a few hundred thousand distinct CDR3 sequences; the ten leading clones hold 2% to 2.5%. Material for sequencing was blood. The receptors stem from a human donor with ulcerative colitis or Crohn's disease, or a healthy co-twin of an affected twin (not recorded which).

The genes are TRBV30 and TRBJ2-7; TCRdb gives TRBD2 as the D gene, but with no DNA this cannot be confirmed. The CDR3 has 14 amino acids. Per the germline V gene, CDR1 is GTSNPN and CDR2 is SVGIG (reference sequence). CDR3 in amino acids: CAWSVGTSGYEQYF.

V is TRBV20-1 and J is TRBJ2-3; there is no DNA to check the TCRdb D call of TRBD2. The CDR3 is 17 amino acids. CDR1 is DFQATT and CDR2 is SNEGSKA in the germline V gene (reference sequence). This CDR3 is CSKGLPGLAARWDTQYF.

The V call is TRBV28, the J call TRBJ2-4; no DNA is available, so the TRBD1 call from TCRdb remains unchecked. The CDR3 spans 16 residues. Germline V lookup: CDR1 MDHEN, CDR2 SYDVKM. The CDR3 loop reads CASSPRESLAKNIQYF.

The chain is built from TRBV6-6 and TRBJ1-4. Germline CDR1 reads MNHNY; CDR2 reads SVGAGI (reference sequence). The CDR3 runs to 12 residues. CDR3: CASSYSSQKLFF.